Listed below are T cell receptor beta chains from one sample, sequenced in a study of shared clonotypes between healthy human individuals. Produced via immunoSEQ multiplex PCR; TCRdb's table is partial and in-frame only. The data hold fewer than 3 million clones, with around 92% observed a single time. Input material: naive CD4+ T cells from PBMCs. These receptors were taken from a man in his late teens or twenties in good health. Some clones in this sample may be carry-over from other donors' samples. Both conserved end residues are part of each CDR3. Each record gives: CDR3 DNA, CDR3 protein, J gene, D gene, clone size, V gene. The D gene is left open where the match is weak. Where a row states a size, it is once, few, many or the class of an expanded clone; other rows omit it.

TGTGCCAGCAGCTTTAAACTAGCGGGGGGGAATGAGCAGTTCTTC CASSFKLAGGNEQFF TRBJ2-1 TRBD2 - TRBV7-9
TGTGCCAGCAGCCTTTTGGACAGGGTGAGGGAGACCCAGTACTTC CASSLLDRVRETQYF TRBJ2-5 TRBD1 once TRBV5-6
TGCGCCAGCAGCTTGGGGGACCTATACAATGAGCAGTTCTTC CASSLGDLYNEQFF TRBJ2-1 - - TRBV5-1
TGTGCCAGCAGTTCTGGGAGACTAGCGGGAGTAACCTACGAGCAGTACTTC CASSSGRLAGVTYEQYF TRBJ2-7 TRBD2 - TRBV5-8
TGTGCCAGCAGCTTAGGACTCATAAACTACGAGCAGTACTTC CASSLGLINYEQYF TRBJ2-7 - - TRBV11-2
TGTGCCAGCAGCTTAACGGGCGGGAGAGCTTACAATGAGCAGTTCTTC CASSLTGGRAYNEQFF TRBJ2-1 TRBD2 - TRBV7-3
TGCGCCAGCAGCTTAGGTTCGGAGCTCAATGAGCAGTTCTTC CASSLGSELNEQFF TRBJ2-1 - - TRBV5-1
TGTGCCAGCAGCGGGACAGGATACTCCTACAATGAGCAGTTCTTC CASSGTGYSYNEQFF TRBJ2-1 TRBD1 - TRBV9
TGTGCCAGCAGGACGGGTAGCGGCGAGCAGTACTTC CASRTGSGEQYF TRBJ2-7 - - TRBV28
TGCAGCGTTGAAGTAGCGGGAGTCCGGGATACGCAGTATTTT CSVEVAGVRDTQYF TRBJ2-3 TRBD2 - TRBV29-1
TGCGCCAGCAGCTTGGTGTCCGGGAGAAGGCTGGGCAATGAGCAGTTCTTC CASSLVSGRRLGNEQFF TRBJ2-1 - - TRBV5-1
TGTGCCAGCAGTGAAGGACGGGGGGTTTGGCCCCAGCATTTT CASSEGRGVWPQHF TRBJ1-5 - few TRBV2
TGTGCCAGAAACCGGGAGAACTCGCGGCAGTACTTC CARNRENSRQYF TRBJ2-7 - once TRBV5-6
TGTGCCAGCAGCCCTTTCAACCTAGCGGGAGACTCTACGCAGTATTTT CASSPFNLAGDSTQYF TRBJ2-3 TRBD2 - TRBV28
TGCGCCAGCAGCTTGGAGCCAGGGGGAAACTGGGACTATGGCTACACCTTC CASSLEPGGNWDYGYTF TRBJ1-2 TRBD1 - TRBV5-1
TGCGCCAGCAGCCAACCGGGGACAGGGCGGCCCCAGCATTTT CASSQPGTGRPQHF TRBJ1-5 TRBD1 - TRBV4-1
TGTGCCAGCAGCCCGATTGGGGCTAGCGGGAGGGCCAGATCCTACAATGAGCAGTTCTTC CASSPIGASGRARSYNEQFF TRBJ2-1 TRBD2 - TRBV9
TGCAGCGTTGCCTGGGACAGGGCGGGCGAGCAGTACTTC CSVAWDRAGEQYF TRBJ2-7 TRBD1 - TRBV29-1
TGTGCCAGCAGCTTTCTACGGACTGAAGCTTTCTTT CASSFLRTEAFF TRBJ1-1 - - TRBV11-1
TGTGCCAGCAGTTTGGTGGGACAGCCCCAGCATTTT CASSLVGQPQHF TRBJ1-5 - - TRBV28
TGTGCCAGCAGGAGTTCCTACGAGCAGTACTTC CASRSSYEQYF TRBJ2-7 - - TRBV11-2
TGTGCCAGCAGCCAAAATTGGGGGGGCAATGAGCAGTTCTTC CASSQNWGGNEQFF TRBJ2-1 TRBD2 - TRBV11-2
TGCGCCAGCAGCCCGGGGACTAGCGGAGGAGGAGAGACCCAGTACTTC CASSPGTSGGGETQYF TRBJ2-5 TRBD2 - TRBV5-1
TGTGCCAGTAGTATTGGTCTCGCCAGGAGCACAGATACGCAGTATTTT CASSIGLARSTDTQYF TRBJ2-3 - - TRBV19
TGCAGCGAGCGCCAACAGGGGCAAGAGACCCAGTACTTC CSERQQGQETQYF TRBJ2-5 TRBD1 - TRBV29-1
TGTGCCAGCACCGGACAGGGAAAGGGTTACAATGAGCAGTTCTTC CASTGQGKGYNEQFF TRBJ2-1 TRBD1 - TRBV28
TGTGCCTGGAGTGTGAAGGGACTCACCTACGAGCAGTACTTC CAWSVKGLTYEQYF TRBJ2-7 - - TRBV30
TGTGCCAGCAGTTCGACAGATCAGCCCCAGCATTTT CASSSTDQPQHF TRBJ1-5 - - TRBV28
TGCGCCAGCAGCTTTAGCGGGGAGTACGAGCAGTACTTC CASSFSGEYEQYF TRBJ2-7 TRBD2 - TRBV5-1
TGCGCCAGCAGTGCGACCGGGACAGGGGGCACTGAAGCTTTCTTT CASSATGTGGTEAFF TRBJ1-1 TRBD1 - TRBV10-2
TGTGCCAGCAGCTTGTTGCAGGGTGGACAGACCCAGTACTTC CASSLLQGGQTQYF TRBJ2-5 - - TRBV5-6
TGTGCCAGCAGTGGACTAGCGGGATTCCCTTCATACGAGCAGTACTTC CASSGLAGFPSYEQYF TRBJ2-7 TRBD2 - TRBV6-1
TGTGCCAGCAGCGTAGGAAGAGCAAAGCCTTTTGATACGCAGTATTTT CASSVGRAKPFDTQYF TRBJ2-3 - once TRBV9
TGTGCCAGCAGCCAACACTCCGGGACTAGCGGGAGGGGAGTCGGAGAGACCCAGTACTTC CASSQHSGTSGRGVGETQYF TRBJ2-5 TRBD2 - TRBV4-2
TGTGCCAGCAGGCCAGACAGGCAGCCCCAGCATTTT CASRPDRQPQHF TRBJ1-5 - - TRBV28
TGTGCCAGCAGCTTACGCCAGAGACAGCTGAACACCGGGGAGCTGTTTTTT CASSLRQRQLNTGELFF TRBJ2-2 - - TRBV11-2
TGTGCCAGCAGCACACAGGGTAATAGCAATCAGCCCCAGCATTTT CASSTQGNSNQPQHF TRBJ1-5 - - TRBV16
TGCAGCGTTGAATCTTCACGATACAATGAGCAGTTCTTC CSVESSRYNEQFF TRBJ2-1 - - TRBV29-1
TGTGCCAGTAGTATCTCCCCATCCCGCAATCAGCCCCAGCATTTT CASSISPSRNQPQHF TRBJ1-5 - - TRBV19
TGCGCCAGCAGTCAAGTAGAACCCCGTAGAGCAGTTGCAGATACGCAGTATTTT CASSQVEPRRAVADTQYF TRBJ2-3 - - TRBV10-1
TGTGCCAGCAGCCAACAATTTAAAACAGGGGGAAATGGCTACACCTTC CASSQQFKTGGNGYTF TRBJ1-2 TRBD1 - TRBV27
TGCGCCAGCAGCCAAGACGCGACAGGGGCGGGCACAGATACGCAGTATTTT CASSQDATGAGTDTQYF TRBJ2-3 TRBD1 - TRBV4-3
TGTGCCAGCCTGACAGAGGGCTTCCCTGGAAACACCATATATTTT CASLTEGFPGNTIYF TRBJ1-3 - - TRBV28
TGTGCCAGCAGTTTAACGACTAGCGGGAGATACGAGCAGTACTTC CASSLTTSGRYEQYF TRBJ2-7 TRBD2 - TRBV28
TGTGCCAGCAGCCAGGGCCCTGGGCGGGAGACCCAGTACTTC CASSQGPGRETQYF TRBJ2-5 - - TRBV6-5
TGTGCCAGCAGTCTGCCGGCGGGACAACTGTTTTTT CASSLPAGQLFF TRBJ1-4 - - TRBV28
TGTGCCAGCAGCCGACCTGGTACCTACGAGCAGTACTTC CASSRPGTYEQYF TRBJ2-7 - once TRBV6-5
TGTGCCAGCAGCCCAAACACAGATACGCAGTATTTT CASSPNTDTQYF TRBJ2-3 - - TRBV11-2
TGTGCCAGCAAGGGGGGTCGGGCGTCGACCGGGGAGCTGTTTTTT CASKGGRASTGELFF TRBJ2-2 - once TRBV2
TGTGCCAGCAGCGTGGGACAGGGCTATCAGCCCCAGCATTTT CASSVGQGYQPQHF TRBJ1-5 TRBD1 once TRBV7-2
TGTGCCAGCAGTTACCACTCCCCCTTGGGACAGATGAACACTGAAGCTTTCTTT CASSYHSPLGQMNTEAFF TRBJ1-1 TRBD1 - TRBV27